These 32 T cell receptor beta chains came from one sample sequenced in a study of T cells in Graves' hyperthyroidism and ophthalmopathy. The TCR beta CDR3 regions underwent amplification using RNA transcripts as the source. Primed by the HTBI set, a first-round RT-PCR was run on the TCR CDR3. TCRdb reprocessed the multiplex PCR reads with MiXCR, giving one entry per CDR3 protein. The profile covers about 350,000 distinct CDR3 sequences, with 15% to 20% appearing a single time and roughly 15% taken by the ten largest. Input material: blood. The receptors shown here come from a woman aged 40 to 55 with Graves' ophthalmopathy.

This clonotype was counted ten times or more. The chain uses TRBV2 and TRBJ2-7, with TRBD1 matching over 7 bases. Per germline, CDR1 SNHLY and CDR2 FYNNEI. The CDR3 is 12 residues long. The trim removed 7 bases at V and 4 bases at J, leaving 4 bases unmatched. The CDR3 coding sequence is TGTGCCAGCAAGGGACAGTTTTACGAGCAGTACTTC. Encoded protein: CASKGQFYEQYF. The entire variable domain, with the rest obtained from reference TRBV2 and TRBJ2-7, is as follows: EPEVTQTPSHQVTQMGQEVILRCVPISNHLYFYWYRQILGQKVEFLVSFYNNEISEKSEIFDDQFSVERPDGSNFTLKIRSTKLEDSAMYFCASKGQFYEQYFGPGTRLTVT.

V gene TRBV6-2 or TRBV6-3 combines with J gene TRBJ2-2; the D is unclear. CDR3 size: 15 residues. Germline lookup yields CDR1 MNHEY and CDR2 SVGEGT. CDR3 region: CVSSYRTRSTGELFF. Written as DNA, the CDR3 is TGTGTAAGCAGTTACCGGACGCGAAGCACCGGGGAGCTGTTTTTT.

This clonotype was found many times. CDR3 DNA sequence: TGCAGTGCTAACCAGGGGGCGCGGGGTCAAGAGACCCAGTACTTC. Amino acids: CSANQGARGQETQYF. V and J are TRBV20-1 and TRBJ2-5; TRBD1 matches 8 bases. Trimming removed 4 bases from V and 2 bases from J; junction bases left unmatched: 9. The CDR3 is 15 amino acids. Germline CDR1 reads DFQATT; CDR2 reads SNEGSKA (reference sequence).

The chain links TRBV7-9 to TRBJ2-5, with D possibly being TRBD2 (6 bases). V lost 3 bases and J 5 bases, leaving 13 bases between the germline ends. This CDR3 contains 14 residues. Germline CDR1 and CDR2: SEHNR and FQNEAQ (reference sequence). This chain's CDR3 is CASSFAGSGETQYF. The CDR3, as DNA: TGTGCCAGCAGCTTCGCGGGATCGGGGGAGACCCAGTACTTC.

The sample holds many counts of this clonotype. V is TRBV7-2 and J is TRBJ2-5, with 7 bases identical to TRBD1. CDR3 length: 13 amino acids. CDR1 and CDR2 from the germline V gene are SGHTA and FQGNSA. Trimming at V came to 6 bases and at J to 6 bases, leaving 7 bases not matched to a gene. The CDR3 nucleotides are TGTGCCAGCAGTACACAGGGGTCGCAGACCCAGTACTTC. Translated, it gives CASSTQGSQTQYF.

This clonotype occurred many times. The chain couples TRBV12-3 or TRBV12-4 to TRBJ1-1; the D is unclear. The V and J ends lost 3 bases and 9 bases respectively, with 17 bases between them. CDR3 length: 14 residues. The CDR3 loop reads CASSLSPTAGKAFF. The CDR3 nucleotides are TGTGCCAGCAGTTTGTCCCCAACGGCGGGGAAAGCTTTCTTT.

The table lists this clonotype with many counts. The V gene is TRBV27, the J gene TRBJ2-5, with D maybe TRBD1 (6 bases). V lost 3 bases, J lost 5 bases, and 10 bases lay in between. The CDR3 loop spans 13 amino acids. Germline V gives CDR1 MNHEY, CDR2 SMNVEV (reference sequence). The CDR3 sequence is CASSLYTGETQYF. CDR3 DNA: TGTGCCAGCAGTTTGTACACAGGGGAGACCCAGTACTTC.

This clonotype was detected ten times or more. The CDR3 DNA reads as TGTGCCAGTAGTCCCTTCCCTGACGAGCAGTACTTC. Its protein product is CASSPFPDEQYF. The chain is built from TRBV19 and TRBJ2-7; D ambiguous. Trimming stripped 5 bases from V and 5 bases from J, with 10 bases between. The germline CDR1 and CDR2 sequences are LNHDA and SQIVND (reference sequence). The CDR3 is made up of 12 amino acids.

This clonotype was seen at least ten times. The J gene is TRBJ2-4, the V gene TRBV15; D is perhaps TRBD2 (5 bases). The V end lost 4 bases, the J end lost 1 base, and 17 bases lay between the germline ends. The CDR3 loop spans 17 amino acids. CDR1 is LNHNV and CDR2 is YYDKDF in the germline V gene (reference sequence). CDR3 bases: TGTGCCACCAGCAACGGGGTCTTGGTACGGGCCAAAAACATTCAGTACTTC. Its translation: CATSNGVLVRAKNIQYF.

This rearrangement joins TRBV5-6 to TRBJ1-3, with 8 bases lining up with TRBD1. The CDR3 is made up of 15 amino acids. Trimming at V came to 6 bases and at J to 0 bases, leaving 5 bases not matched to a gene. Germline values: CDR1 SGHDT, CDR2 YYEEEE. The DNA for the CDR3 is TGTGCCAGCACCGACAGGGGTCTCTCTGGAAACACCATATATTTT. It translates to CASTDRGLSGNTIYF.

The rearrangement joins TRBV30 to TRBJ2-2, with D unresolved. V was clipped by 8 bases and J by 1 base, with 11 bases between them. Germline-derived CDR1 and CDR2 are GTSNPN and SVGIG (reference sequence). This CDR3 is 13 amino acids long. The CDR3 region is CASQDKNTGELFF. The CDR3 bases are TGTGCCAGCCAAGACAAGAACACCGGGGAGCTGTTTTTT. Filled out from reference TRBV30 and TRBJ2-2, the complete variable domain reads SQTIHQWPATLVQPVGSPLSLECTVEGTSNPNLYWYRQAAGRGLQLLFYSVGIGQISSEVPQNLSASRPQDRQFILSSKKLLLSDSGFYLCASQDKNTGELFFGEGSRLTVL.

This chain connects TRBV6-5 to TRBJ1-2; D is uncertain. V was cut by 3 bases and J by 2 bases, with 16 bases left in between. This CDR3 is built from 16 residues. CDR1 and CDR2 (germline): MNHEY, SVGAGI. CDR3 in amino acids: CASSYALRRTNYGYTF. As DNA, the CDR3 is TGTGCCAGCAGTTATGCCCTGAGGCGGACGAACTATGGCTACACCTTC.

This clonotype was counted ten times or more. This chain connects TRBV5-1 to TRBJ2-7; D is undetermined. CDR1 is SGHRS and CDR2 is YFSETQ in the germline V gene. This CDR3 has 15 amino acids. The V gene lost 6 bases and the J gene lost 3 bases, with 19 bases spanning the gap. CDR3: CASKPWAQLSYEQYF. Written as DNA, the CDR3 is TGCGCCAGCAAACCCTGGGCGCAGCTAAGCTACGAGCAGTACTTC.

The sample holds many counts of this clonotype. The chain is built from TRBV2 and TRBJ2-2; D not certain. Trimming stripped 8 bases from V and 3 bases from J, with 13 bases between. Germline loops: CDR1 SNHLY, CDR2 FYNNEI. This CDR3 has 14 residues. In DNA form, the CDR3 reads TGTGCCAGCCGGCTAAGAGGAGACACCGGGGAGCTGTTTTTT. It codes for CASRLRGDTGELFF.

This clonotype was seen at least ten times. In DNA, the CDR3 is TGCAGTGCTAGAATGACAGGGGGTGTTCAGCCCCAGCATTTT. Amino acid sequence: CSARMTGGVQPQHF. The chain carries TRBV20-1 and TRBJ1-5; 9 bases align to TRBD1. J lost 6 bases, V lost 2 bases, and 5 bases had no gene match. Germline V gene lookup returns CDR1 DFQATT and CDR2 SNEGSKA (reference sequence). The CDR3 is 14 residues long.

The rearrangement uses TRBV6-2 or TRBV6-3 and TRBJ1-2, with no clear D. With 1 base removed from V and 6 bases from J, the gap between germline ends came to 9 bases. The CDR3 extends over 13 amino acids. The germline CDR1 and CDR2 sequences are MNHEY and SVGEGT. The chain's CDR3 is CASSYLKGHGYTF. The DNA of the CDR3 is TGTGCCAGCAGTTACTTGAAAGGTCATGGCTACACCTTC.

This clonotype was recorded a few times. Germline is not matched at one junction end, which may reflect a read error. This chain joins TRBV11-2 and TRBJ2-7; D is ambiguous. This CDR3 region has 11 residues. Germline assignment: CDR1 SGHAT and CDR2 FQNNGV. The CDR3, as DNA: TGTGCCATCAGCCCCGCCTACGAGCAGTACTTC. Its translation is CAISPAYEQYF.

The table lists this clonotype with many counts. The chain uses TRBV28 and TRBJ2-7; a possible D gene is TRBD2 (5 bases). Germline CDR1 is MDHEN and CDR2 is SYDVKM. Between the trimmed V and J ends, which lost 3 bases and 0 bases, there was a span of 15 bases. CDR3 length: 16 amino acids. The CDR3 reads CASSFSAERSSYEQYF. CDR3 sequence (DNA): TGTGCCAGCAGTTTCTCAGCGGAGCGAAGCTCCTACGAGCAGTACTTC.

This clonotype was picked up many times. The chain employs TRBV12-3 or TRBV12-4 and TRBJ2-2, with D perhaps matching TRBD2 (5 bases). V lost 6 bases and J lost 7, with 18 bases in between. The CDR3 length is 15 residues. The CDR3 protein is CASRSAASRIGELFF. CDR3 in DNA: TGTGCCAGCAGGTCCGCGGCTAGCCGGATCGGGGAGCTGTTTTTT.

This clonotype was observed a handful of times. V gene TRBV20-1 combines with J gene TRBJ2-6; D gene uncertain. Germline V gene data show CDR1 as DFQATT and CDR2 as SNEGSKA (reference sequence). The V end was cut by 2 bases, the J end by 0 bases, with 2 bases between. The length of the CDR3 is 13 residues. CDR3 DNA sequence: TGCAGTGCTAGATACTCTGGGGCCAACGTCCTGACTTTC. This translates into CSARYSGANVLTF.

In its sample, this clonotype was seen many times. The chain is built from TRBV11-2 and TRBJ1-5; D is ambiguous. Germline CDR1 is SGHAT and CDR2 is FQNNGV. This CDR3 contains 14 residues. V was clipped by 0 bases and J by 6 bases, with 9 bases between them. CDR3 amino acids: CASSLDWTGQPQHF. The CDR3 nucleotides read TGTGCCAGCAGCTTAGATTGGACCGGTCAGCCCCAGCATTTT.

The chain uses TRBV15 and TRBJ2-5, with D possibly TRBD1 on 5 matching bases. Trimming took off 2 bases at V and 2 bases at J, with 12 bases between the two ends. CDR3 length: 15 amino acids. Germline V gives CDR1 LNHNV, CDR2 YYDKDF (reference sequence). The CDR3: CATSRKPTVQETQYF. CDR3 coding DNA: TGTGCCACCAGCAGAAAACCGACAGTTCAAGAGACCCAGTACTTC.

In DNA, the CDR3 is TGTGCCAGCTCACCACTGGGGCGAGAGGTCTACGAGCAGTACTTC. Its translation is CASSPLGREVYEQYF. The V call is TRBV18, the J call TRBJ2-7; tentative D call: TRBD1 (5 bases). The germline CDR1 and CDR2 sequences are KGHSH and LQKENI. CDR3 length: 15 residues. Trimming cost V 1 base and J 3 bases, with 13 bases left between them.

Many counts were recorded for this clonotype. The CDR3 nucleotides are TGTGCCAGCAGCTTACGAAGCTTCCAGCGAGGATATGGCTACGAGCAGTACTTC. Amino acid sequence: CASSLRSFQRGYGYEQYF. This chain links TRBV11-2 with TRBJ2-7, with D unresolved. Per the germline V gene, CDR1 is SGHAT and CDR2 is FQNNGV. The CDR3 loop spans 18 amino acids. V was pared by 2 bases and J by 3 bases, with 23 bases between.

This clonotype was seen ten or more times. This chain connects TRBV13 to TRBJ2-5; TRBD2 matches at 12 bases. The CDR3 is made up of 17 amino acids. Germline V gene lookup returns CDR1 PRHDT and CDR2 FYEKMQ (reference sequence). V lost 3 bases and J lost 4; bases outside the gene matches: 9. CDR3 amino acids: CASSLTSGRQEGETQYF. Here the CDR3 DNA reads TGTGCCAGCAGCTTGACTAGCGGGAGACAAGAGGGAGAGACCCAGTACTTC.

This clonotype was detected ten times or more. The J gene is TRBJ1-2, the V gene TRBV6-5; D not resolved. Germline CDR1 MNHEY, CDR2 SVGAGI. With 2 bases removed from V and 4 bases from J, the gap between germline ends came to 14 bases. The CDR3 spans 15 residues. DNA for the CDR3: TGTGCCAGCAGTTACGGTCCAGGCGCGCTCTATGGCTACACCTTC. Translated: CASSYGPGALYGYTF.

This clonotype appeared a few times. The chain recombines TRBV13 with TRBJ2-7; D possibly corresponds to TRBD2 (6 bases). Germline loops: CDR1 PRHDT, CDR2 FYEKMQ (reference sequence). Trimming removed 4 bases at V and 6 bases at J, with 22 bases between. This CDR3 has 16 amino acids. The DNA for the CDR3 is TGTGCCAGCAGCTCCCCCTTTAGCGGCTTCTCCGGCGAGCAGTACTTC. Its protein is CASSSPFSGFSGEQYF.

Only a few counts were recorded for this clonotype. V usage is TRBV3-1 and J usage is TRBJ2-7, with D uncertain. The germline gives CDR1 LGHDT, CDR2 YNNKEL (reference sequence). The CDR3 runs to 13 residues. With 1 base removed from V and 3 bases from J, the gap between germline ends came to 7 bases. As DNA, the CDR3 is TGTGCCAGCAGCCAAGGCGGCGGCTACGAGCAGTACTTC. Translated, it gives CASSQGGGYEQYF.

This clonotype appeared many times. The chain is built from TRBV6-5 and TRBJ1-5; D is ambiguous. With 0 bases removed from V and 4 bases from J, the gap between germline ends came to 13 bases. The germline V gene encodes CDR1 MNHEY and CDR2 SVGAGI. The CDR3 has 16 residues. The CDR3 DNA follows: TGTGCCAGCAGTTACTCGATGTCACAGATTAATCAGCCCCAGCATTTT. Translated: CASSYSMSQINQPQHF.

Concerning this clonotype: A read error may explain this, as a much larger clone is one base away. The rearrangement joins TRBV12-3 or TRBV12-4 to TRBJ2-3; 8 nucleotides align to TRBD1. The CDR3 loop spans 16 amino acids. The trim removed 5 bases at V and 6 bases at J, leaving 13 bases unmatched. CDR3 sequence (DNA): TGTGCCAGCAGTGTCCCGGGACAGGCGATGTGGGATACGCAGTATTTT. Its protein is CASSVPGQAMWDTQYF.

Ten or more counts support this clonotype. The chain combines TRBV19 with TRBJ2-7, with 7 bases fitting TRBD2. Germline-derived CDR1 and CDR2 are LNHDA and SQIVND (reference sequence). The J segment lost 0 bases and the V segment lost 3 bases, leaving 2 bases of the junction unmatched. This CDR3 contains 14 residues. CDR3 DNA: TGTGCCAGTAGTATGCGGGAGAGCTCCTACGAGCAGTACTTC. Translation gives CASSMRESSYEQYF.

This clonotype has a handful of counts. CDR3 nucleotides: TGTGCCAGCAGTTTATCGGGGCCGGGTGGTTCACCCCTCCACTTT. Protein sequence: CASSLSGPGGSPLHF. The chain has TRBV28 and TRBJ1-6; D perhaps matches TRBD1 (5 bases). Germline V gene lookup returns CDR1 MDHEN and CDR2 SYDVKM. With 1 base removed from V and 9 bases from J, the gap between germline ends came to 13 bases. The length of the CDR3 is 15 residues.